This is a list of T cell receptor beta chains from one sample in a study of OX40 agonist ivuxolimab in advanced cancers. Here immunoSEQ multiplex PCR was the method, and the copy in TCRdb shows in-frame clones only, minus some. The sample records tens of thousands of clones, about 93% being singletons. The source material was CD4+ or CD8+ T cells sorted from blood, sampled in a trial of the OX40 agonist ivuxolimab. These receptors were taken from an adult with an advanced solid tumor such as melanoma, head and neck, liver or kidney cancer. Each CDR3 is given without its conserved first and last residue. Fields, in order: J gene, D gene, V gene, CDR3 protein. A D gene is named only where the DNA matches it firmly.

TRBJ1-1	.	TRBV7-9	ASYQGRDTEAF
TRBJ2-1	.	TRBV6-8	ASSYGEQF
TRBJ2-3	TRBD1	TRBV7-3	ASSTDRVDTQY
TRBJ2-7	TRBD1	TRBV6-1	ASRLTGTYEQY
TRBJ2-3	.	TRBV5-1	ASSLAQRQQY
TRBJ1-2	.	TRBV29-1	SVDVRDNYGYT
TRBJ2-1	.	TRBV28	ASRGQSLFSYNEQF
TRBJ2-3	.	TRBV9	ASSVGGLGDTQY
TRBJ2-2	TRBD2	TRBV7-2	ASSLRRLAGRTGELF
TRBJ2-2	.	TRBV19	ASSIGVIEVTGELF
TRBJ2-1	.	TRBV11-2	ASSPGRRNEQF
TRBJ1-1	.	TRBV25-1	ASSESVRTKAF
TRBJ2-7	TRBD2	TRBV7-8	ASSLASGSSYEQY
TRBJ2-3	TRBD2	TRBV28	ASSSGTSVNREY
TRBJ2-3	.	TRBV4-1	ASSRVPITDTQY
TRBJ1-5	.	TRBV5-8	ASTMTSLVFGQPQH
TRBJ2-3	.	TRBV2	ASSFQRPSTDTQY
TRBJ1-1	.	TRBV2	ASSLNRPAEAF
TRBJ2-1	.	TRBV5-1	ASSLEGSYNEQF
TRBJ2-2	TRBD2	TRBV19	ASSIGTSGSYTGELF
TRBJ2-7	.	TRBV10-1	ASSAYRDGQQY
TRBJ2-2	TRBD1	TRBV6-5	ASILTGESGELF
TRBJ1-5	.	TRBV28	ASRPQTGGHQPQH
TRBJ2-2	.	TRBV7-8	ASSWGSSGIGELF
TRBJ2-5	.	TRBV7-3	ASSPGSKETQY
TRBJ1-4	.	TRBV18	ASSQGGRREKLF
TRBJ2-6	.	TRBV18	ASSPSGRGSGANVLT
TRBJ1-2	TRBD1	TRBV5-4	ASSLGGQGSGYT
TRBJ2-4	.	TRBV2	ASENGYIQY
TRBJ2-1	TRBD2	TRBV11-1	ASSLERLALNYNEQF
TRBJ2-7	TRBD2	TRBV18	ASSPGGDEQY
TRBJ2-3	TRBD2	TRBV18	ASSPLAGATDTQY
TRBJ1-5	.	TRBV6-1	ASSGGQFYQPQH
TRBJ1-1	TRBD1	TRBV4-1	ASSQDHGTGSAF
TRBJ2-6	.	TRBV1	TSRQSRANVLT